This TCR beta chain appears in the sequencing data of a study of shared clonotypes between healthy human individuals. Study-level background: Per donor, CD8 memory used one plate, CD8 naive used two, CD4 memory used three and CD4 naive used three. Study-wide findings and caveats: Relative to clonotypes present in all four donors, those not shared had lower generation probabilities.

Germline V gene data show CDR1 as ENHRY and CDR2 as SYGVKD. There are 13 residues in the CDR3. V shed 8 bases, J shed 1 base, and the junction held 2 bases outside the gene matches. Several immunoSEQ plates held equal portions of the genomic DNA taken from each subset. Assay used: immunoSEQ multiplex PCR; TCRdb lists only in-frame clones, some missing. Here the sample spans fewer than 850,000 clones, about two thirds being singletons. For this clone: Its specificity is not known.

The V call is TRBV10-3, the J call TRBJ1-1; TRBD1 matches at 9 bases. Sequencing input: memory CD4+ T cells sorted from blood. Documented subset: CD45RA-negative fraction. This TCR came from a woman aged 25 to 39 in good health. This chain's CDR3 is CAIWDRENTEAFF. CDR3 nucleotide sequence: TGTGCCATCTGGGACAGGGAGAACACTGAAGCTTTCTTT.